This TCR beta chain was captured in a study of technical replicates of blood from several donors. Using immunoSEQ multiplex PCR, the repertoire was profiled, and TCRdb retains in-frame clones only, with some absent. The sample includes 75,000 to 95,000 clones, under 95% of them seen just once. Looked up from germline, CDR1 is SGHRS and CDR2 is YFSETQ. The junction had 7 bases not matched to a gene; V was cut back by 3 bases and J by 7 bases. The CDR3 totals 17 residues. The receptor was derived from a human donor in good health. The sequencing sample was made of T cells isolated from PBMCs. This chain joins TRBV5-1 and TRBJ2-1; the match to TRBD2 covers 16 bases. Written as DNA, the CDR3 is TGCGCCAGCAGCTACGGGACTAGCGGGGGGGCTTCTAATGAGCAGTTCTTC. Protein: CASSYGTSGGASNEQFF.